These T cell receptor beta chains were read from a single sample in a study of blood T cell repertoires in COVID-19. Assay used: immunoSEQ multiplex PCR; TCRdb lists only in-frame clones, some missing. The sample records hundreds of thousands of clones, 75% to 90% being singletons. Specimen: peripheral blood. The receptors come from a woman between 70 and 85 years old with COVID-19, enrolled during active disease. Each CDR3 is given with its conserved first and last residue. A D gene is named only where the DNA matches it firmly. Only some rows state a clone size, as once, few, many or a class for expanded clones.

v_call	clone_size	d_call	j_call	cdr3_aa	cdr3_nt
TRBV29-1	.	.	TRBJ1-1	CSVYLLLDSEAFF	TGCAGCGTCTACTTACTACTGGACAGTGAAGCTTTCTTT
TRBV5-1	.	TRBD1	TRBJ1-1	CASSWTGEGEAFF	TGCGCCAGCAGCTGGACAGGGGAAGGTGAAGCTTTCTTT
TRBV7-9	.	TRBD2	TRBJ2-2	CASTDPGGVNTGELFF	TGTGCCAGCACCGACCCGGGGGGGGTGAACACCGGGGAGCTGTTTTTT
TRBV10-1	few	.	TRBJ2-5	CASSEGGAGETQYF	TGCGCCAGCAGCGAAGGGGGGGCCGGGGAGACCCAGTACTTC
TRBV29-1	few	TRBD1	TRBJ1-2	CRLQGSSSLYGYTF	TGCAGGTTACAGGGGTCCTCCTCCCTCTATGGCTACACCTTC
TRBV5-1	.	TRBD1	TRBJ1-1	CASADRPNTEAFF	TGCGCCAGCGCGGACAGGCCGAACACTGAAGCTTTCTTT
TRBV7-3	.	TRBD1	TRBJ1-1	CASSPSGQGPLNTEAFF	TGTGCCAGCAGCCCAAGTGGACAGGGGCCGCTTAACACTGAAGCTTTCTTT
TRBV5-1	.	.	TRBJ1-6	CASSLVGQDNSPLHF	TGCGCCAGCAGCTTGGTGGGTCAGGATAATTCACCCCTCCACTTT
TRBV9	.	.	TRBJ1-5	CASSVGEGQPQHF	TGTGCCAGCAGCGTGGGGGAGGGTCAGCCCCAGCATTTT
TRBV19	many	.	TRBJ1-4	CASSIDLGRRSEKLFF	TGTGCCAGTAGTATAGATCTCGGGAGGAGGAGTGAAAAACTGTTTTTT
TRBV3-1/TRBV3-2	.	.	TRBJ2-5	CASSRGGRETQYF	TGTGCCAGCAGCCGGGGGGGGCGGGAGACCCAGTACTTC
TRBV7-9	.	TRBD2	TRBJ2-3	CASSLGRGALTDTQYF	TGTGCCAGCAGCTTAGGGCGGGGGGCCCTCACAGATACGCAGTATTTT
TRBV6-2/TRBV6-3	.	TRBD2	TRBJ2-1	CASSSAGALYNEQFF	TGTGCCAGCAGCTCAGCGGGGGCCTTATACAATGAGCAGTTCTTC
TRBV19	.	.	TRBJ1-5	CASSIKGVMGNQPQHF	TGTGCCAGTAGTATAAAAGGGGTGATGGGCAATCAGCCCCAGCATTTT
TRBV3-1/TRBV3-2	.	TRBD1	TRBJ2-7	CASSQWDSGSYEQYF	TGTGCCAGCAGCCAATGGGACAGCGGCTCCTACGAGCAGTACTTC
TRBV10-2	.	.	TRBJ2-3	CASRGGANTDTQYF	TGCGCCAGCAGGGGGGGGGCAAACACAGATACGCAGTATTTT
TRBV7-6	.	TRBD1	TRBJ1-2	CASSLEGQGRGGYTF	TGTGCCAGCAGCTTAGAGGGACAGGGGAGAGGAGGCTACACCTTC
TRBV5-1	.	.	TRBJ2-7	CASSPLDRFYEQYF	TGCGCCAGCAGCCCGCTGGACAGATTTTACGAGCAGTACTTC
TRBV7-9	.	.	TRBJ1-1	CASRHRETEAFF	TGTGCCAGCAGGCACAGGGAAACTGAAGCTTTCTTT
TRBV2	.	TRBD1	TRBJ1-1	CASRATGVEAFF	TGTGCCAGCAGGGCGACAGGGGTTGAAGCTTTCTTT
TRBV5-1	few	.	TRBJ1-2	CASSTDGANYGYTF	TGCGCCAGCAGCACCGACGGAGCTAACTATGGCTACACCTTC
TRBV11-2	once	TRBD1	TRBJ2-7	CASNYYRGKSSYEQYF	TGTGCCAGCAACTATTACAGGGGAAAAAGCTCCTACGAGCAGTACTTC
TRBV2	.	TRBD2	TRBJ2-1	CASNGPGTSGGDEQFF	TGTGCCAGCAATGGTCCCGGGACTAGCGGGGGCGATGAGCAGTTCTTC
TRBV18	.	TRBD1	TRBJ1-2	CASSTGTGDGYTF	TGTGCCAGCTCAACGGGGACAGGGGACGGCTACACCTTC
TRBV6-5	.	.	TRBJ1-1	CASRGSEAFF	TGTGCCAGTCGCGGCTCTGAAGCTTTCTTT
TRBV27	few	TRBD1	TRBJ1-6	CASRGTGSSPLHF	TGTGCCAGCAGGGGGACAGGGAGTTCACCCCTCCACTTT
TRBV24-1	.	.	TRBJ2-2	CATSVGVVTGELFF	TGTGCCACCAGTGTGGGCGTGGTCACCGGGGAGCTGTTTTTT
TRBV11-3	.	.	TRBJ1-1	CASSLGMGSNTEAFF	TGTGCCAGCAGCTTAGGTATGGGGAGTAACACTGAAGCTTTCTTT
TRBV7-9	.	.	TRBJ2-3	CASSASGGGQDTQYF	TGTGCCAGCAGCGCGTCCGGGGGAGGCCAAGATACGCAGTATTTT
TRBV2	.	TRBD1	TRBJ2-7	CARGQGNEQYF	TGTGCCAGGGGACAGGGCAACGAGCAGTACTTC
TRBV6-5	once	.	TRBJ2-5	CASSYSPGQETQYF	TGTGCCAGCAGTTACTCCCCAGGCCAAGAGACCCAGTACTTC
TRBV10-1	once	.	TRBJ2-1	CASSESEARYEQFF	TGCGCCAGCAGTGAGTCGGAGGCCCGATATGAGCAGTTCTTC
TRBV2	.	TRBD1	TRBJ1-5	CASGGQGNLDQPQHF	TGTGCCAGCGGGGGACAGGGGAATTTGGATCAGCCCCAGCATTTT